The 15 T cell receptor beta chains presented below share a single source sample, sequenced in a study of response to subunit inactivated influenza vaccine. A single record per CDR3 protein comes from TCRdb applying MiXCR to the RT-PCR reads. The table has 500,000 or so distinct CDR3 sequences, roughly 11% seen once; the top ten hold 10% to 15%. Source: PBMCs from blood, taken around seven weeks after vaccination. The source of these receptors is a man aged 45 to 65 who received an inactivated influenza vaccine.

The chain carries TRBV9 and TRBJ1-3; D is uncertain. The V end lost 4 bases, the J end lost 0 bases, and 17 bases lay between the germline ends. There are 17 residues in the CDR3. In germline, CDR1 is SGDLS, CDR2 YYNGEE. The CDR3 region has the DNA TGTGCCAGCAGCCCGTGGGATGCTCCCGGCTCTGGAAACACCATATATTTT. Residues: CASSPWDAPGSGNTIYF.

This clonotype was recorded a few times. The CDR3 nucleotides read TGCAGCGCACGGTGGGGGACAGGGGGCATTCAGTACTTC. Protein product: CSARWGTGGIQYF. The chain couples TRBV29-1 to TRBJ2-4; 11 positions agree with TRBD1. This CDR3 comprises 13 residues. Trimming removed 7 bases from V and 9 bases from J; junction bases left unmatched: 8. Germline V gene lookup returns CDR1 SQVTM and CDR2 ANQGSEA.

The V and J genes are TRBV28 and TRBJ2-5, with D tentatively TRBD1 or TRBD2 (5 bases each). Germline CDR1 and CDR2: MDHEN and SYDVKM. The ends were cut back, 4 bases at V and 5 bases at J, with 14 bases in the middle. This CDR3 comprises 14 residues. CDR3 sequence (DNA): TGTGCCAGCAGTTCTCCCCGGGACGGGGAGACCCAGTACTTC. Protein: CASSSPRDGETQYF. The whole variable domain, remainder taken from reference TRBV28 and TRBJ2-5, is DVKVTQSSRYLVKRTGEKVFLECVQDMDHENMFWYRQDPGLGLRLIYFSYDVKMKEKGDIPEGYSVSREKKERFSLILESASTNQTSMYLCASSSPRDGETQYFGPGTRLLVL.

The V and J genes are TRBV5-1 and TRBJ1-2; tentative D call: TRBD1 (6 bases). Between the trimmed V and J ends, which lost 1 base and 3 bases, there was a span of 7 bases. Germline V gene data show CDR1 as SGHRS and CDR2 as YFSETQ. This CDR3 spans 13 amino acids. The DNA for the CDR3 is TGCGCCAGCAGCTTGTGGACAGACTATGGCTACACCTTC. Protein: CASSLWTDYGYTF.

The rearrangement joins TRBV20-1 to TRBJ2-2; tentatively, D is TRBD2 (5 bases). Germline CDR1 DFQATT, CDR2 SNEGSKA (reference sequence). V was pared by 3 bases and J by 2 bases, with 10 bases between. This CDR3 comprises 14 residues. CDR3 amino acids: CSARDSLNTGELFF. The CDR3 nucleotides are TGCAGTGCTAGGGACTCCTTAAACACCGGGGAGCTGTTTTTT.

This chain connects TRBV12-3 or TRBV12-4 to TRBJ2-1; TRBD2 agrees at 15 bases. J was trimmed by 0 bases and V by 5 bases; bases with no gene match: 2. The CDR3 extends over 17 amino acids. CDR3 amino acids: CASSGLAGGYSYNEQFF. In DNA, the CDR3 is TGTGCCAGCAGTGGACTAGCGGGGGGGTACTCCTACAATGAGCAGTTCTTC.

V gene TRBV5-1 combines with J gene TRBJ2-2; no firm D call. Germline V lookup: CDR1 SGHRS, CDR2 YFSETQ. With 2 bases removed from V and 0 bases from J, the gap between germline ends came to 11 bases. This CDR3 has 16 residues. The CDR3 coding sequence is TGCGCCAGCAGCTTTCCTCCCAGCTCGAACACCGGGGAGCTGTTTTTT. This gives the protein CASSFPPSSNTGELFF.

This clonotype was seen ten or more times. This chain connects TRBV12-3 or TRBV12-4 to TRBJ2-2, with TRBD1 matching over 8 bases. The V and J ends lost 8 bases and 1 base, in that order; junction bases with no gene match: 3. The CDR3 covers 14 residues. CDR3: CASEGQGNTGELFF. The CDR3, as DNA: TGTGCCAGCGAAGGACAGGGGAACACCGGGGAGCTGTTTTTT.

This clonotype showed up just a few times. The chain recombines TRBV9 with TRBJ1-3, with TRBD1 identical over 11 bases. Germline CDR1 reads SGDLS; CDR2 reads YYNGEE. CDR3 length equals 16 residues. The trim removed 2 bases at V and 4 bases at J, leaving 5 bases unmatched. The CDR3 here is CASSVGQGASGNTIYF. The CDR3 DNA reads TGTGCCAGCAGCGTCGGACAGGGGGCGTCCGGAAACACCATATATTTT.

J is TRBJ2-2 and V is TRBV29-1, with a possible D match to TRBD1 (6 bases). The CDR3 totals 13 residues. CDR1 and CDR2 from the germline V gene are SQVTM and ANQGSEA. In DNA form, the CDR3 reads TGCAGTGGGTGGCAGGGGATCACCGGGGAGCTGTTTTTT. Translation: CSGWQGITGELFF.

This clonotype was detected a few times. The CDR3 DNA follows: TGCGCCAGCAGCCAAGCGGGGAACTCCTACAATGAGCAGTTCTTC. Translated: CASSQAGNSYNEQFF. The chain uses TRBV4-3 and TRBJ2-1, with TRBD2 as a possible D gene (5 bases). The CDR3 has 15 residues. Trimming took off 1 base at V and 0 bases at J, with 7 bases between the two ends. Per germline, CDR1 LGHNA and CDR2 YSLEER.

This clonotype appeared a few times. A junction end diverges from the germline sequence, so it may reflect a read error. The chain has TRBV7-9 and TRBJ2-7, with D maybe TRBD2 (5 bases). The CDR3 is 14 amino acids. Per the germline V gene, CDR1 is SEHNR and CDR2 is FQNEAQ (reference sequence). CDR3 DNA: TGTGCCAGCAGCTTACCTCGGGATCCTTACGGGCAGTACTTC. It codes for CASSLPRDPYGQYF.

This clonotype was observed at least ten times. The CDR3 loop is CASRPQGVYQPQHF. CDR3 sequence (DNA): TGTGCCAGCAGGCCCCAGGGGGTCTATCAGCCCCAGCATTTT. The V and J genes are TRBV6-2 or TRBV6-3 and TRBJ1-5, with TRBD1 identical over 7 bases. The CDR3 runs to 14 residues. Trimming at V came to 6 bases and at J to 5 bases, leaving 7 bases not matched to a gene. Germline V gene sequence: CDR1 MNHEY, CDR2 SVGEGT.

J is TRBJ2-1 and V is TRBV12-5; TRBD2 matches at 11 bases. The germline V gene encodes CDR1 LGHNT and CDR2 FRNRAP. This CDR3 contains 15 residues. Trimming took 5 bases from V and 7 from J; bases not matched to a gene: 7. The CDR3 DNA is TGTGCTAGTGGTCCGACTAGCGGGAATAGGAATGAGCAGTTCTTC. Its protein is CASGPTSGNRNEQFF.

This clonotype has more than one count but fewer than ten. This chain joins TRBV24-1 and TRBJ1-1, with TRBD1 as a possible D gene (5 bases). Germline values: CDR1 KGHDR, CDR2 SFDVKD. Trimming pared 2 bases from V and 6 bases from J, leaving 12 bases between. This CDR3 is built from 14 residues. In DNA, the CDR3 is TGTGCCACCAGTGATTCCTATCGGGGGTCTGAAGCTTTCTTT. It codes for CATSDSYRGSEAFF.